This TCR beta chain derives from a study of blood T cells in healthy people across ages. The germline V gene has CDR1 SGHRS and CDR2 YFSETQ. The CDR3 extends over 14 amino acids. PCR was performed a second time for about 7 to 11 cycles using a sample-barcoded 5' primer and a J-beta primer mix. TCRdb called the 5' RACE reads again in MiXCR, with one record for every CDR3 protein. The repertoire holds 730,000 or so distinct CDR3 sequences, with more than 40% as singletons. Comments on this clonotype: The junction departs from germline at one end; a sequencing error may be responsible.

The sample comprised blood. This receptor was taken from a woman between 55 and 75 years old in good health. The genes are TRBV5-1 and TRBJ1-2; 7 bases map to TRBD1. The CDR3 reads CAGSPNTGDYGYTF. The CDR3 region has the DNA TGCGCCGGCAGCCCGAATACAGGGGACTATGGCTACACCTTC. Full variable domain (rest looked up from reference TRBV5-1 and TRBJ1-2): KAGVTQTPRYLIKTRGQQVTLSCSPISGHRSVSWYQQTPGQGLQFLFEYFSETQRNKGNFPGRFSGRQFSNSRSEMNVSTLELGDSALYLCAGSPNTGDYGYTFGSGTRLTVV.